Listed here are 26 T cell receptor beta chains from one sample, sequenced in a study of T cell responses to AZD1222 COVID-19 vaccine. Profiling relied on immunoSEQ multiplex PCR, and the TCRdb table lists in-frame clones only, not all of them. The sample has 95,000 to 150,000 clones, 86% seen once. The specimen comprised peripheral blood, sampled on day 0 of AZD1222 vaccination. The receptors here all came from an adult in good health.

This clone was counted a few times. The chain carries TRBV2 and TRBJ1-5; the D gene is possibly TRBD1 (5 bases). Trimming left V 6 bases short and J 7 bases short, with 19 bases between. CDR3 length: 15 amino acids. Germline CDR1 reads SNHLY; CDR2 reads FYNNEI. CDR3 in DNA: TGTGCCAGCAGCGTAGGGCGGGGGGACGGACAGCCCCAGCATTTT. This sequence encodes CASSVGRGDGQPQHF.

The sample holds one count of this clone. The chain is built from TRBV4-1 and TRBJ2-1, with 14 bases identical to TRBD2. CDR1 and CDR2 from the germline V gene are MGHRA and YSYEKL. The J segment lost 7 bases and the V segment lost 3 bases, leaving 11 bases of the junction unmatched. There are 18 residues in the CDR3. This CDR3 is CASSQLSPTSGRVNEQFF. The CDR3, as DNA: TGCGCCAGCAGCCAGTTATCACCGACTAGCGGGAGGGTTAATGAGCAGTTCTTC.

The CDR3 loop reads CASSPGYGPYEQYF. The CDR3 region has the DNA TGTGCCAGCAGTCCCGGCTACGGCCCCTACGAGCAGTACTTC. The chain carries TRBV2 and TRBJ2-7; no reliable D call. The CDR3 totals 14 residues. The germline gives CDR1 SNHLY, CDR2 FYNNEI. Trimming cost V 5 bases and J 2 bases, with 13 bases left between them.

The rearrangement uses TRBV10-1 and TRBJ2-7, with TRBD2 matching over 7 bases. Germline lookup yields CDR1 WNHNN and CDR2 SYGVQD (reference sequence). Trimming cost V 2 bases and J 6 bases; bases outside gene matches: 16. The CDR3 is 17 amino acids. The CDR3 here is CASSEVRGGLGVFEQYF. The CDR3 DNA reads as TGCGCCAGCAGTGAGGTGCGTGGAGGACTAGGTGTCTTCGAGCAGTACTTC.

This chain uses TRBV28 with TRBJ1-1; D unclear. With 5 bases removed from V and 4 bases from J, the gap between germline ends came to 8 bases. Germline assignment: CDR1 MDHEN and CDR2 SYDVKM. The CDR3 contains 12 residues. CDR3 in amino acids: CASSPPGTEAFF. For the CDR3, the DNA is TGTGCCAGCAGTCCTCCGGGCACTGAAGCTTTCTTT. Using reference TRBV28 and TRBJ1-1 for the parts outside the CDR3, the full variable domain is DVKVTQSSRYLVKRTGEKVFLECVQDMDHENMFWYRQDPGLGLRLIYFSYDVKMKEKGDIPEGYSVSREKKERFSLILESASTNQTSMYLCASSPPGTEAFFGQGTRLTVV.

This clone has only a few counts. This sequence joins TRBV28 and TRBJ2-7; D not resolved. V shed 6 bases and J shed 4 bases, with 13 bases lying between them. Germline V lookup: CDR1 MDHEN, CDR2 SYDVKM. The CDR3 extends over 13 amino acids. The CDR3 reads CASRAPSVYEQYF. Here the CDR3 DNA reads TGTGCCAGCAGAGCCCCTTCCGTTTACGAGCAGTACTTC.

DNA of the CDR3: TGCGCCAGCAGCTTGGCCGTCTTTAGTGAGCAGTTCTTC. It yields the protein CASSLAVFSEQFF. The gene calls are TRBV5-1 and TRBJ2-1; D call uncertain. V was clipped by 0 bases and J by 9 bases, with 10 bases between them. This CDR3 has 13 residues. Germline V gene data show CDR1 as SGHRS and CDR2 as YFSETQ. Full variable domain (outside the CDR3, taken from reference TRBV5-1 and TRBJ2-1): KAGVTQTPRYLIKTRGQQVTLSCSPISGHRSVSWYQQTPGQGLQFLFEYFSETQRNKGNFPGRFSGRQFSNSRSEMNVSTLELGDSALYLCASSLAVFSEQFFGPGTRLTVL.

CDR3 sequence (DNA): TGTGCCAGCAGTGACCATTCAATCGGAGGGGACTACGAGCAGTACTTC. It encodes CASSDHSIGGDYEQYF. V gene TRBV6-1 combines with J gene TRBJ2-7, with D possibly TRBD2 on 6 matching bases. Trimming removed 3 bases at V and 3 bases at J, with 18 bases between. The CDR3 is made up of 16 amino acids. Germline V gene lookup returns CDR1 MNHNS and CDR2 SASEGT.

The V call is TRBV15, the J call TRBJ2-2, with TRBD2 matching 9 bases. There are 18 residues in the CDR3. Germline-derived CDR1 and CDR2 are LNHNV and YYDKDF (reference sequence). V shed 2 bases and J 5 bases; nucleotides not matched to a gene: 12. This chain's CDR3 is CATSRQTPGTSTTGELFF. CDR3 coding DNA: TGTGCCACCAGCAGACAAACTCCCGGGACTAGCACTACCGGGGAGCTGTTTTTT.

This clone was seen only a few times. The chain links TRBV6-5 to TRBJ2-5; 8 bases map to TRBD2. Germline CDR1 MNHEY, CDR2 SVGAGI. The CDR3 is 13 residues long. J was trimmed by 5 bases and V by 5 bases; bases with no gene match: 4. The CDR3 reads CASSRTSWETQYF. CDR3 bases: TGTGCCAGCAGTCGGACTAGCTGGGAGACCCAGTACTTC.

This chain uses TRBV5-4 with TRBJ2-1; 9 bases map to TRBD2. V trimming: 4 bases; J trimming: 3 bases; junction bases outside the gene matches: 11. CDR3 size: 17 residues. Per the germline V gene, CDR1 is SGHNT and CDR2 is YYREEE (reference sequence). CDR3 nucleotide sequence: TGTGCCAGCAGCCTGGAGGGCGGGAGGGCAATCTACAATGAGCAGTTCTTC. Translation: CASSLEGGRAIYNEQFF.

This chain links TRBV5-4 with TRBJ2-6, with unresolved D. This CDR3 region has 13 residues. The germline V and J ends were trimmed by 6 bases and 2 bases, with 6 bases remaining between them. CDR1 is SGHNT, CDR2 YYREEE, per germline (reference sequence). The CDR3 reads CASTLAGANVLTF. CDR3 sequence (DNA): TGTGCCAGCACCCTAGCTGGGGCCAACGTCCTGACTTTC.

The V and J genes are TRBV7-9 and TRBJ2-3, with D hard to call. CDR3 length: 12 residues. The V end lost 2 bases, the J end lost 4 bases, and 4 bases lay between the germline ends. Looked up from germline, CDR1 is SEHNR and CDR2 is FQNEAQ (reference sequence). The DNA of the CDR3 is TGTGCCAGCAGCTTATTGGCAGATACGCAGTATTTT. Amino acids: CASSLLADTQYF.

In its sample, this clone was seen a few times. This rearrangement joins TRBV18 to TRBJ2-7, with 10 bases identical to TRBD2. CDR3 size: 16 residues. V lost 1 base to trimming and J lost 3 bases; unmatched junction nucleotides: 6. Looked up from germline, CDR1 is KGHSH and CDR2 is LQKENI. The CDR3 DNA is TGTGCCAGCTCACCACTTGCTAGCGGGAGTATCTACGAGCAGTACTTC. As protein: CASSPLASGSIYEQYF.

The chain has TRBV6-5 and TRBJ2-7, with 8 positions matching TRBD1. The CDR3 is made up of 13 amino acids. Germline-derived CDR1 and CDR2 are MNHEY and SVGAGI. The trim removed 6 bases at V and 1 base at J, leaving 2 bases unmatched. CDR3 nucleotide sequence: TGTGCCAGCAGCCGGGACAGGTCCTACGAGCAGTACTTC. Amino acid sequence: CASSRDRSYEQYF.

This chain links TRBV12-3 or TRBV12-4 with TRBJ2-3, with a weak D call TRBD2 (7 bases). V lost 7 bases and J lost 6, with 14 bases in between. CDR3 length: 13 residues. The CDR3 here is CASTRGAGDTQYF. The CDR3 DNA sequence: TGTGCCAGCACCCGGGGGGCCGGGGATACGCAGTATTTT.

The rearrangement joins TRBV7-9 to TRBJ2-4; the D is unclear. Germline V gives CDR1 SEHNR, CDR2 FQNEAQ (reference sequence). Trimming removed 2 bases at V and 7 bases at J, with 3 bases between. The CDR3 extends over 11 amino acids. DNA of the CDR3: TGTGCCAGCAGCTTAACCAACATTCAGTACTTC. This gives the protein CASSLTNIQYF.

The rearrangement uses TRBV19 and TRBJ1-2; a possible D gene is TRBD1 (5 bases). Trimming stripped 1 base from V and 5 bases from J, with 14 bases between. CDR3 size: 15 residues. Germline assignment: CDR1 LNHDA and CDR2 SQIVND (reference sequence). In DNA form, the CDR3 reads TGTGCCAGTAGTATAGTTCGGCAGGGTATTTATGGCTACACCTTC. Protein sequence: CASSIVRQGIYGYTF.

The chain recombines TRBV28 with TRBJ2-5; 9 bases line up with TRBD1. This CDR3 region has 14 residues. Per germline, CDR1 MDHEN and CDR2 SYDVKM. The trim removed 8 bases at V and 5 bases at J, leaving 9 bases unmatched. This CDR3 is CASGLQGAVETQYF. CDR3 coding DNA: TGTGCCAGCGGGCTACAGGGGGCCGTCGAGACCCAGTACTTC.

The chain combines TRBV7-2 with TRBJ1-1; D not resolved. CDR3 length: 14 residues. Germline CDR1 and CDR2: SGHTA and FQGNSA. V shed 1 base and J shed 6 bases, with 12 bases lying between them. The CDR3, as DNA: TGTGCCAGCAGCTTAGTCCGGGTGGCCCCTGAAGCTTTCTTT. This gives the protein CASSLVRVAPEAFF.

This clone showed up just once. The chain links TRBV5-4 to TRBJ1-3, with D possibly being TRBD1 (6 bases). The CDR3 has 15 amino acids. V was shortened by 7 bases and J by 4 bases, with 18 bases between the two germline ends. Germline values: CDR1 SGHNT, CDR2 YYREEE (reference sequence). CDR3 loop: CASADGGASGNTIYF. The CDR3 DNA reads TGTGCCAGCGCTGATGGGGGCGCATCCGGAAACACCATATATTTT.

CDR3 residues: CASVGAGELFF. CDR3 nucleotide sequence: TGTGCCAGCGTTGGGGCCGGGGAGCTGTTTTTT. The chain recombines TRBV3-1 (or the pseudogene TRBV3-2) with TRBJ2-2; D gene uncertain. V was shortened by 8 bases and J by 6 bases, with 7 bases between the two germline ends. The length of the CDR3 is 11 residues. CDR1 and CDR2 (germline): LGHDT, YNNKEL (reference sequence).

This sequence joins TRBV6-5 and TRBJ1-1, with D possibly matching TRBD1 (5 bases). CDR3 size: 15 residues. In germline, CDR1 is MNHEY, CDR2 SVGAGI. V shed 5 bases and J shed 1 base, with 14 bases lying between them. The CDR3 loop reads CASSPRPRANTEAFF. As DNA, the CDR3 is TGTGCCAGCAGTCCCCGTCCCAGGGCGAACACTGAAGCTTTCTTT.

The chain carries TRBV29-1 and TRBJ2-3, with 14 bases that match TRBD2. Germline CDR1 and CDR2: SQVTM and ANQGSEA. The CDR3 runs to 15 residues. J lost 4 bases, V lost 4 bases, and 4 bases had no gene match. CDR3 region: CSVGRGLAGADTQYF. CDR3 nucleotide sequence: TGCAGCGTTGGTAGGGGACTAGCGGGGGCAGATACGCAGTATTTT.

The chain joins TRBV29-1 to TRBJ2-5, with TRBD1 identical over 9 bases. Germline V gene data show CDR1 as SQVTM and CDR2 as ANQGSEA. The CDR3 totals 13 residues. V dropped 5 bases and J dropped 5; count of bases not matched to a gene: 6. CDR3 nucleotides: TGCAGCGTTCCCGGGACAGGGAGGGAGACCCAGTACTTC. Protein sequence: CSVPGTGRETQYF.

The V and J genes are TRBV29-1 and TRBJ2-7, with 13 bases aligning to TRBD2. The CDR3 covers 13 residues. The J segment lost 5 bases and the V segment lost 6 bases, leaving 4 bases of the junction unmatched. CDR1 is SQVTM, CDR2 ANQGSEA, per germline. CDR3 sequence reads: CSVGTSGINEQYF. DNA of the CDR3: TGCAGCGTCGGGACTAGCGGGATCAACGAGCAGTACTTC.